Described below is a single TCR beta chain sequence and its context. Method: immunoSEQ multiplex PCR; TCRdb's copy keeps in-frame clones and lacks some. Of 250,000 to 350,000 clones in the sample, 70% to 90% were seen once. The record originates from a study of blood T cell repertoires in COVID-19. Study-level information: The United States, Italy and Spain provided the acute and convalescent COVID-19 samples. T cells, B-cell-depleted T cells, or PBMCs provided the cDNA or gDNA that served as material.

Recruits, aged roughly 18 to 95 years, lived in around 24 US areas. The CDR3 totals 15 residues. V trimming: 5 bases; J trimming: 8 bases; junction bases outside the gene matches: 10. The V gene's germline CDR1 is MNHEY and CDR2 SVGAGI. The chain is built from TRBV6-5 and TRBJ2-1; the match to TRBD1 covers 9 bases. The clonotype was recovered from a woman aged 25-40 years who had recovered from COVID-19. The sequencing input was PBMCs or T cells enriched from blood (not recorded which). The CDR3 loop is CASSRLGTGTHEQFF. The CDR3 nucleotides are TGTGCCAGCAGTCGGTTAGGGACAGGGACCCATGAGCAGTTCTTC.